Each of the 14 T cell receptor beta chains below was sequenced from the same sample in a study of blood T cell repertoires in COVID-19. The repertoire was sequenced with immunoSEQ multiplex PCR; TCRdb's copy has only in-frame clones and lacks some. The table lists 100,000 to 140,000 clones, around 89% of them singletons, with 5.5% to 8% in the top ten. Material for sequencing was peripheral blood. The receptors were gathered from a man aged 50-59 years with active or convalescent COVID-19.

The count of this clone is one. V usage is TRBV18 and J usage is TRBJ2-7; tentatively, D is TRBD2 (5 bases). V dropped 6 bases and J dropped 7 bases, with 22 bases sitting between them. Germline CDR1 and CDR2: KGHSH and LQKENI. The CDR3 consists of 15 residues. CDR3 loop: CASSLDPQIAREQYF. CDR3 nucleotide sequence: TGTGCCAGCTCCCTGGACCCACAAATAGCGCGGGAGCAGTACTTC.

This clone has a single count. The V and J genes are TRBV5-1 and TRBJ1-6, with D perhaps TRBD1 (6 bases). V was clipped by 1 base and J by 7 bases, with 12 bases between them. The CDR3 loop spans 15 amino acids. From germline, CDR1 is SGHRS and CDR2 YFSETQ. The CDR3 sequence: CASSLQGSENSPLHF. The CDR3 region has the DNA TGCGCCAGCAGCTTGCAGGGGTCGGAGAATTCACCCCTCCACTTT. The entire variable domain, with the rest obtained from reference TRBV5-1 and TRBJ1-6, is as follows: KAGVTQTPRYLIKTRGQQVTLSCSPISGHRSVSWYQQTPGQGLQFLFEYFSETQRNKGNFPGRFSGRQFSNSRSEMNVSTLELGDSALYLCASSLQGSENSPLHFGNGTRLTVT.

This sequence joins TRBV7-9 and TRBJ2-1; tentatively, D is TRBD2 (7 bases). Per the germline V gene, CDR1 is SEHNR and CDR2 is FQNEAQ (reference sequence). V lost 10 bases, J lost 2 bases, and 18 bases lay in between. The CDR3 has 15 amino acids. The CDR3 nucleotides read TGTGCCACCCAGGGAGGGGGACTCACCTACAATGAGCAGTTCTTC. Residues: CATQGGGLTYNEQFF. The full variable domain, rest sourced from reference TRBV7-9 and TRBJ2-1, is DTGVSQNPRHKITKRGQNVTFRCDPISEHNRLYWYRQTLGQGPEFLTYFQNEAQLEKSRLLSDRFSAERPKGSFSTLEIQRTEQGDSAMYLCATQGGGLTYNEQFFGPGTRLTVL.

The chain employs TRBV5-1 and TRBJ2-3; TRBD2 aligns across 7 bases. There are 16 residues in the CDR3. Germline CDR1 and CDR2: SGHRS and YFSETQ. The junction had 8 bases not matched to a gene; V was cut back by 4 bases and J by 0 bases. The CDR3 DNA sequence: TGCGCCAGCAGCCCAGGTGGAGCGGGAAGCACAGATACGCAGTATTTT. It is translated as CASSPGGAGSTDTQYF.

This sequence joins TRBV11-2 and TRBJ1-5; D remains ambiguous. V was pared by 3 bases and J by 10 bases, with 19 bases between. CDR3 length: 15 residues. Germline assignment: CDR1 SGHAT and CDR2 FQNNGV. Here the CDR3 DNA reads TGTGCCAGCAGCTTCAATCCGGGAGCCGAAAGCCCCCAGCATTTT. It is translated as CASSFNPGAESPQHF.

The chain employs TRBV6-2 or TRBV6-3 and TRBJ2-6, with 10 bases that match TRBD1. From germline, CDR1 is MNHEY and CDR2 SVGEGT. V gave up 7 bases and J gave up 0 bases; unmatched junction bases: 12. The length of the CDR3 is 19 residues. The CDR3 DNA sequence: TGTGCCAGCACCCCAGGGGGGGGACAGGGGTTCTCTGGGGCCAACGTCCTGACTTTC. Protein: CASTPGGGQGFSGANVLTF.

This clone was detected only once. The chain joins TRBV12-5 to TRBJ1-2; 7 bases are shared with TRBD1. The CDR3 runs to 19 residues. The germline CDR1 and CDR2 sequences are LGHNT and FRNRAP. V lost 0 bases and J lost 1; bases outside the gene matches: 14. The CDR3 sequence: CASGLVEDRDHLRNYGYTF. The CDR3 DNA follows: TGTGCTAGTGGTTTGGTAGAAGACAGGGACCATCTACGTAACTATGGCTACACCTTC.

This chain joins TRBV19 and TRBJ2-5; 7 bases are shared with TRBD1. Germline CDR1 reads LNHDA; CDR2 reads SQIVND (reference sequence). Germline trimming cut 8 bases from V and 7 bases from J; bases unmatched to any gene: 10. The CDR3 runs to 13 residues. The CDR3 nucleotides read TGTGCCAGTCTCGGGACAGCTAAGGGGACCCAGTACTTC. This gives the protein CASLGTAKGTQYF.

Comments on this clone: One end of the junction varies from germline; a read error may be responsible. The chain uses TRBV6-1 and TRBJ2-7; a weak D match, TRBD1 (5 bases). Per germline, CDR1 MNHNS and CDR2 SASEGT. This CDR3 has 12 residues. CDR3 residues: CASSEPGGRVNF. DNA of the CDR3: TGTGCCAGCAGTGAACCGGGCGGCAGGGTAAACTTC.

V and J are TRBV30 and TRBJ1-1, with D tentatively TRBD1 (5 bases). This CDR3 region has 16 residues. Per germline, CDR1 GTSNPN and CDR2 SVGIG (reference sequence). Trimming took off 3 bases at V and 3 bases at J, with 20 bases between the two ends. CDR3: CAWSQGTRGIYTEAFF. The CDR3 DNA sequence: TGTGCCTGGAGCCAAGGAACCCGGGGGATATACACTGAAGCTTTCTTT.

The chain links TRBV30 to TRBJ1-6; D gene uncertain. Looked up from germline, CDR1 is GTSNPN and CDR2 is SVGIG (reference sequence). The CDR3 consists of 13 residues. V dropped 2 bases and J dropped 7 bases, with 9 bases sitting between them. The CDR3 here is CAWSKQSNSPLHF. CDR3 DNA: TGTGCCTGGAGTAAACAGTCGAATTCACCCCTCCACTTT.

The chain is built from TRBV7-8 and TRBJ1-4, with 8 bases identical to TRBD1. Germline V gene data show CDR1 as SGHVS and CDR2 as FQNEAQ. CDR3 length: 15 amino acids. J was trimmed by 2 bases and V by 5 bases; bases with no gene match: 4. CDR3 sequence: CASSADRGTNEKLFF. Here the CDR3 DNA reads TGTGCCAGCAGCGCAGACAGGGGCACTAATGAAAAACTGTTTTTT. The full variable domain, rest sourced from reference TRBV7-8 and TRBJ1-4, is GAGVSQSPRYKVAKRGQDVALRCDPISGHVSLFWYQQALGQGPEFLTYFQNEAQLDKSGLPSDRFFAERPEGSVSTLKIQRTQQEDSAVYLCASSADRGTNEKLFFGSGTQLSVL.

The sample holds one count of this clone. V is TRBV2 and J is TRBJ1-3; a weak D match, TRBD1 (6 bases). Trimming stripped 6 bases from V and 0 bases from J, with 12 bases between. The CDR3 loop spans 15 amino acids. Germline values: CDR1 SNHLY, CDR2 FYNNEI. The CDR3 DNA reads TGTGCCAGCAGGGGACATCAAAACTCTGGAAACACCATATATTTT. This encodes CASRGHQNSGNTIYF.

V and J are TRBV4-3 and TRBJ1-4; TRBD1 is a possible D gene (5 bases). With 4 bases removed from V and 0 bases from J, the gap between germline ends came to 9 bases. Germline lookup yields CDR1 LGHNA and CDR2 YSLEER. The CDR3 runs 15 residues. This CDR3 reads CASSLTGTTNEKLFF. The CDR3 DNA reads TGCGCCAGCAGCCTTACAGGCACAACTAATGAAAAACTGTTTTTT.